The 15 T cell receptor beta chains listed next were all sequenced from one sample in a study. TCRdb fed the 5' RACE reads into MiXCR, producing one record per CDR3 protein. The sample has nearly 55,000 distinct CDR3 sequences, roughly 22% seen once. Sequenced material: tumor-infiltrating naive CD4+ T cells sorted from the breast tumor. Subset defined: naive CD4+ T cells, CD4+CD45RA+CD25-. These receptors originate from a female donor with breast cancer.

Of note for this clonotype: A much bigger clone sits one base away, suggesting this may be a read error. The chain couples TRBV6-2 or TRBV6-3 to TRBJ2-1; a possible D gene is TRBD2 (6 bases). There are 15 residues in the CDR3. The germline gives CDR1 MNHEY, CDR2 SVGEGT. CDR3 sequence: CASSYRESSYNEQLF. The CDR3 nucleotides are TGTGCCAGCAGTTATCGGGAGAGCTCCTACAATGAGCAGCTCTTC.

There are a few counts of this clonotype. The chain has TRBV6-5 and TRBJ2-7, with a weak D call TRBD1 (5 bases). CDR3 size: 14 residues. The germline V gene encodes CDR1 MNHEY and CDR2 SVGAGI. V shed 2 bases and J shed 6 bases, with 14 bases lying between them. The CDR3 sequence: CASSYDQGRVEQYF. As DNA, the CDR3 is TGTGCCAGCAGTTACGATCAGGGAAGGGTCGAGCAGTACTTC.

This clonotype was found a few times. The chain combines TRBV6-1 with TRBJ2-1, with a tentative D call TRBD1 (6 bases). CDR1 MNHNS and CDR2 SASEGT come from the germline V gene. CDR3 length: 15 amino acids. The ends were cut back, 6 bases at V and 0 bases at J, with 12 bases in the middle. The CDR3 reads CASSRQVGSYNEQFF. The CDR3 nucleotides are TGTGCCAGCAGCCGACAGGTTGGCTCCTACAATGAGCAGTTCTTC.

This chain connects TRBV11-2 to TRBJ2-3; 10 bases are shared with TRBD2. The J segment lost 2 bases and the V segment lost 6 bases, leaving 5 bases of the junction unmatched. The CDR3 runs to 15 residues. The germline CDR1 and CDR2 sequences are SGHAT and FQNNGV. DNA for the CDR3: TGTGCCAGCAGGCTAGCGGGAGCTTTCACAGATACGCAGTATTTT. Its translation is CASRLAGAFTDTQYF.

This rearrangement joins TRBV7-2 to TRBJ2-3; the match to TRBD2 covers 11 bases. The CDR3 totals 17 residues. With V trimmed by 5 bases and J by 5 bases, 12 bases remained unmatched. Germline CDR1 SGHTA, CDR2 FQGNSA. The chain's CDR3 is CASSLRPGLAVGDTQYF. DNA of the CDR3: TGTGCCAGCAGCCTACGCCCGGGACTAGCGGTAGGAGATACGCAGTATTTT. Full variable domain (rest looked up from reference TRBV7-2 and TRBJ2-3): GAGVSQSPSNKVTEKGKDVELRCDPISGHTALYWYRQSLGQGLEFLIYFQGNSAPDKSGLPSDRFSAERTGGSVSTLTIQRTQQEDSAVYLCASSLRPGLAVGDTQYFGPGTRLTVL.

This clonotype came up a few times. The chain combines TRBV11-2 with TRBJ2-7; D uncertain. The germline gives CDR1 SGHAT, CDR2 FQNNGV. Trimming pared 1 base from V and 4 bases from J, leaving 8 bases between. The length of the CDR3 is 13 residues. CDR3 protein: CASSLVLEYEQYF. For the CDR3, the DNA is TGTGCCAGCAGCTTAGTGTTGGAGTACGAGCAGTACTTC. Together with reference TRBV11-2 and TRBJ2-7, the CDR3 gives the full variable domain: EAGVAQSPRYKIIEKRQSVAFWCNPISGHATLYWYQQILGQGPKLLIQFQNNGVVDDSQLPKDRFSAERLKGVDSTLKIQPAKLEDSAVYLCASSLVLEYEQYFGPGTRLTVT.

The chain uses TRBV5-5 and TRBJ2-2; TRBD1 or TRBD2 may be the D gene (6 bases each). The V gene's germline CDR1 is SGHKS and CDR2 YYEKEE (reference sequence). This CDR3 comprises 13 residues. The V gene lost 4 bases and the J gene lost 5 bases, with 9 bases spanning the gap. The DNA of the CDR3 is TGTGCCAGCAGCGGGGGGCAGACCGGGGAGCTGTTTTTT. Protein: CASSGGQTGELFF.

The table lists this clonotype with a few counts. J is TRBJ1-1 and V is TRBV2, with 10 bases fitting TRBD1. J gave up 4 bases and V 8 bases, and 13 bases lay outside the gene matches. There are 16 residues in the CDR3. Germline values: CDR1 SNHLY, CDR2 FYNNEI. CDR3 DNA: TGTGCCAGCTCCCTCCCGGACAGGGGGATCGTCACTGAAGCTTTCTTT. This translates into CASSLPDRGIVTEAFF.

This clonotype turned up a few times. The CDR3 here is CSARDRVGAQETQYF. CDR3 DNA: TGCAGTGCTAGAGATCGGGTGGGAGCCCAAGAGACCCAGTACTTC. The V and J genes are TRBV20-1 and TRBJ2-5; D might be TRBD2 (5 bases). Trimming shortened V by 0 bases and J by 1 base, and 12 bases separated the two germline ends. In germline, CDR1 is DFQATT, CDR2 SNEGSKA (reference sequence). This CDR3 comprises 15 residues.

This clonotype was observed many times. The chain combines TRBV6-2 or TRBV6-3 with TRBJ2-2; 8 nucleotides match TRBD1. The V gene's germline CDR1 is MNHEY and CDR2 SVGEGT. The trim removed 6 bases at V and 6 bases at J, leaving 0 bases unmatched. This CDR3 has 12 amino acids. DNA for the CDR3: TGTGCCAGCAGGACAGGGGCCGGGGAGCTGTTTTTT. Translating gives CASRTGAGELFF.

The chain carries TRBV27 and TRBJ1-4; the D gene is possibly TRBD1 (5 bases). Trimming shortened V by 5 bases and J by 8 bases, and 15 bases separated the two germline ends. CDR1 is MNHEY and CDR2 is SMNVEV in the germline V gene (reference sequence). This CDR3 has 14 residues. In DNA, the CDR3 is TGTGCCAGCAGTCAGATACCCGGGGGGGAAAAACTGTTTTTT. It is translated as CASSQIPGGEKLFF.

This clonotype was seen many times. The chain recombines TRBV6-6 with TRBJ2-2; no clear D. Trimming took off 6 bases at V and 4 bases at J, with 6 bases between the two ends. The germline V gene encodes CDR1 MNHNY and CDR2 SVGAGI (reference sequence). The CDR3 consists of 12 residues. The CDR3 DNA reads TGTGCCAGCAGCCACTCCACCGGGGAGCTGTTTTTT. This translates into CASSHSTGELFF.

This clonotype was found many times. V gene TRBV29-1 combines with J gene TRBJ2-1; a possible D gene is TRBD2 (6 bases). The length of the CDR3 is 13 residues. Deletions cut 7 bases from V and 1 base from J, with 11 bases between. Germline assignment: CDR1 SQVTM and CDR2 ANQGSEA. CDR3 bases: TGCAGCGCTCCCGGGACTTCCTACAATGAGCAGTTCTTC. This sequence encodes CSAPGTSYNEQFF.

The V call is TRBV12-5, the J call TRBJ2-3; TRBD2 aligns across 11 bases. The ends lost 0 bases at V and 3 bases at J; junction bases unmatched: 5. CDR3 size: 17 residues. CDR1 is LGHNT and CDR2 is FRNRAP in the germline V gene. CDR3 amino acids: CASGLVLAGVRTDTQYF. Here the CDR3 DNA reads TGTGCTAGTGGTTTGGTACTAGCGGGAGTAAGAACAGATACGCAGTATTTT.

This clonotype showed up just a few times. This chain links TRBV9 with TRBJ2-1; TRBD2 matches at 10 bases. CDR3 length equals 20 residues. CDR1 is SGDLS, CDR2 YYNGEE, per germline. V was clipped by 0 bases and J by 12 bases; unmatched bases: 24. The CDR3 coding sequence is TGTGCCAGCAGCGTAGGTTCTAGCGGGAGCGTTGCCTACTTCCGGAGTGGGCAGTTCTTC. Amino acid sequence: CASSVGSSGSVAYFRSGQFF.